These 14 T cell receptor beta chains share one sample of origin, sequenced in a study of CD8 T cells in ankylosing spondylitis. TCRdb independently ran MiXCR on the 5' RACE reads; one entry per CDR3 protein. The sample has around 220,000 distinct CDR3 sequences, about 10% seen once. The sequenced sample consisted of blood, either unsorted or a sorted T cell fraction (not recorded which). All receptors derive from a male donor with ankylosing spondylitis or in good health (not recorded which).

This clonotype was picked up a small number of times. This chain joins TRBV3-1 and TRBJ1-1; TRBD1 aligns across 9 bases. Germline V CDR1 and CDR2: LGHDT, YNNKEL (reference sequence). Trimming at V came to 7 bases and at J to 8 bases, leaving 14 bases not matched to a gene. This CDR3 contains 15 residues. Here the CDR3 reads CASNTNHRGHSEAFF. CDR3 DNA: TGTGCCAGCAACACAAATCACAGGGGGCATTCAGAAGCTTTCTTT.

This clonotype was seen ten or more times. The CDR3 sequence: CASSLDRGAGEETQYF. CDR3 DNA: TGTGCCAGCAGCTTAGATCGGGGGGCCGGAGAAGAGACCCAGTACTTC. This sequence joins TRBV7-9 and TRBJ2-5; D is possibly TRBD2 (7 bases). This CDR3 comprises 16 residues. V dropped 1 base and J dropped 3 bases, with 15 bases sitting between them. CDR1 is SEHNR and CDR2 is FQNEAQ in the germline V gene (reference sequence).

This clonotype was detected only a few times. The J gene is TRBJ1-2, the V gene TRBV9, with D unclear. The CDR3 has 15 amino acids. V shed 0 bases and J shed 8 bases, with 17 bases lying between them. The germline CDR1 and CDR2 sequences are SGDLS and YYNGEE. DNA of the CDR3: TGTGCCAGCAGCGTAGGGAACAGTGCTATGGGGGGCTACACCTTC. Its translation: CASSVGNSAMGGYTF.

This clonotype was seen at least ten times. V usage is TRBV5-5 and J usage is TRBJ1-1; 8 bases align to TRBD1. Losses at the gene ends were 2 bases for V and 4 bases for J; bases not matched to a gene: 7. CDR1 is SGHKS and CDR2 is YYEKEE in the germline V gene (reference sequence). The CDR3 is 15 amino acids. In DNA form, the CDR3 reads TGTGCCAGCAGCTTACTGGACAGGGTCGTCACTGAAGCTTTCTTT. Encoded protein: CASSLLDRVVTEAFF.

This clonotype was seen a few times. The V gene is TRBV5-8, the J gene TRBJ1-5; perhaps TRBD1 as D (6 bases). The CDR3 runs to 16 residues. Germline CDR1 is SGHTS and CDR2 is YDEGEE. Deletions cut 4 bases from V and 3 bases from J, with 17 bases between. The CDR3 here is CASSQSQGINNQPQHF. CDR3 nucleotide sequence: TGTGCCAGCAGCCAGTCACAGGGTATTAACAATCAGCCCCAGCATTTT.

The rearrangement joins TRBV7-6 to TRBJ2-2; D is uncertain. This CDR3 is built from 15 residues. Trimming removed 3 bases at V and 4 bases at J, with 12 bases between. The V gene's germline CDR1 is SGHVS and CDR2 FNYEAQ. The DNA of the CDR3 is TGTGCCAGCAGCTTTTTAGGTGTCGGCACCGGGGAGCTGTTTTTT. This gives the protein CASSFLGVGTGELFF.

DNA of the CDR3: TGCGCCAGCAGCTTGGGACAGGGGGCCTTAGAGACCCAGTACTTC. Its protein product is CASSLGQGALETQYF. The chain links TRBV5-1 to TRBJ2-5; 10 nucleotides align to TRBD1. After removal of 0 bases from V and 4 bases from J, the junction contained 3 bases not matched to a gene. In germline, CDR1 is SGHRS, CDR2 YFSETQ. The CDR3 runs 15 residues.

In this sample, this clonotype turned up many times. The chain has TRBV12-3 or TRBV12-4 and TRBJ2-5; 9 positions agree with TRBD2. J lost 7 bases, V lost 6 bases, and 15 bases had no gene match. The CDR3 is made up of 16 amino acids. CDR3 nucleotides: TGTGCCAGCAGACCCGGCGGGGGGGCCAAGAGGGGGACCCAGTACTTC. Amino acid sequence: CASRPGGGAKRGTQYF.

The rearrangement links TRBV7-8 to TRBJ2-2, with 11 bases identical to TRBD1. CDR1 and CDR2 from the germline V gene are SGHVS and FQNEAQ. J gave up 5 bases and V 5 bases, and 4 bases lay outside the gene matches. The CDR3 is 15 amino acids. CDR3: CASSPGQGETGELFF. The CDR3, as DNA: TGTGCCAGCAGCCCGGGACAGGGGGAGACCGGGGAGCTGTTTTTT.

The J gene is TRBJ2-1, the V gene TRBV18; D is uncertain. The V gene lost 3 bases and the J gene lost 5 bases, with 8 bases spanning the gap. Per the germline V gene, CDR1 is KGHSH and CDR2 is LQKENI. The CDR3 spans 13 residues. DNA of the CDR3: TGTGCCAGCTCACCTCTGATGAACAATGAGCAGTTCTTC. It yields the protein CASSPLMNNEQFF.

V gene TRBV20-1 combines with J gene TRBJ2-2; 10 nucleotides align to TRBD2. Looked up from germline, CDR1 is DFQATT and CDR2 is SNEGSKA (reference sequence). The V and J ends lost 4 bases and 8 bases, in that order; junction bases with no gene match: 10. The CDR3 is 15 amino acids. The CDR3 DNA reads as TGCAGTGCTAACGACCTAGCGGGGGTATGGGGGGAGCTGTTTTTT. Protein: CSANDLAGVWGELFF.

CDR3 sequence: CASSTSGGRGTGELFF. CDR3 nucleotides: TGTGCCAGCAGCACATCGGGGGGCAGGGGCACCGGGGAGCTGTTTTTT. V usage is TRBV9 and J usage is TRBJ2-2; the D gene is possibly TRBD2 (7 bases). V shed 4 bases and J shed 4 bases, with 17 bases lying between them. The CDR3 has 16 residues. Germline CDR1 SGDLS, CDR2 YYNGEE.

With respect to this clonotype: This clone may be a read error of a much larger clone one base away. The chain combines TRBV5-1 with TRBJ2-1; D possibly corresponds to TRBD1 (6 bases). This CDR3 has 15 residues. Germline CDR1 reads SGHRS; CDR2 reads YFSETQ. This CDR3 reads CATSLIQGRGNEQFF. In DNA form, the CDR3 reads TGCGCCACCAGCTTGATACAGGGTAGGGGCAATGAGCAGTTCTTC.

This clonotype was found many times. This chain uses TRBV5-5 with TRBJ1-4; 8 bases match TRBD1. The V segment lost 0 bases and the J segment 3 bases; nucleotides outside the gene matches: 4. The germline gives CDR1 SGHKS, CDR2 YYEKEE (reference sequence). CDR3 length equals 16 residues. This CDR3 is CASSLGTGHSNEKLFF. In DNA, the CDR3 is TGTGCCAGCAGCTTGGGGACAGGGCACTCTAATGAAAAACTGTTTTTT.